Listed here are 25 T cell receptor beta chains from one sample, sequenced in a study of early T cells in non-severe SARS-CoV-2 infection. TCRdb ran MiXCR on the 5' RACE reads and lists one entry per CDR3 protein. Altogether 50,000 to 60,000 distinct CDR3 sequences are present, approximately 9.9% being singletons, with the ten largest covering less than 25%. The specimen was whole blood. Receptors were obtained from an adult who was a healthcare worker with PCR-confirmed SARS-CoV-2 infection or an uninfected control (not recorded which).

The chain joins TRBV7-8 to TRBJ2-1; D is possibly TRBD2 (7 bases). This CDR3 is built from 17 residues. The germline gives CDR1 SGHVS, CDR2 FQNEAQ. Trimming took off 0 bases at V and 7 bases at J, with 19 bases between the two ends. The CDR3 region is CASSLAYTGGARNEQFF. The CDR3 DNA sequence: TGTGCCAGCAGCTTAGCGTATACTGGGGGGGCAAGGAATGAGCAGTTCTTC.

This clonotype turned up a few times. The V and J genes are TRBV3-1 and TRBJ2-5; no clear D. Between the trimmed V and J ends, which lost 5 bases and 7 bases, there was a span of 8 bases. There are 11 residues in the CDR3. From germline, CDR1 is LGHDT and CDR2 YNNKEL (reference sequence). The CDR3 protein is CASSYWATQYF. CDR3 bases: TGTGCCAGCAGCTACTGGGCGACCCAGTACTTC.

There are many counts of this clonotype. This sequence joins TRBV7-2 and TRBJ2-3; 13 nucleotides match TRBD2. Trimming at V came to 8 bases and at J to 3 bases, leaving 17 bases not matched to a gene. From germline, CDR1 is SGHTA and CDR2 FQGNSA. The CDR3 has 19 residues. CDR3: CASYTPVTSGGIPTDTQYF. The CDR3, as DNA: TGTGCCAGCTACACCCCGGTGACTAGCGGGGGGATTCCGACAGATACGCAGTATTTT.

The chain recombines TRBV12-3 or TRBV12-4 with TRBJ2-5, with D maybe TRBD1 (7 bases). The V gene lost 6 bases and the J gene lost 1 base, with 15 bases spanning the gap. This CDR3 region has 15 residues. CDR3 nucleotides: TGTGCCAGCAGCGCGGGACAGCAAGTCCAAGAGACCCAGTACTTC. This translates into CASSAGQQVQETQYF.

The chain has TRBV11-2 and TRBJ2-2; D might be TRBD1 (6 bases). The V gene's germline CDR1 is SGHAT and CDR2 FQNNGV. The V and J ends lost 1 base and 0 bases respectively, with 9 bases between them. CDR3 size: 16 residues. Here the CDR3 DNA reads TGTGCCAGCAGCTTAGTGAGGGGGTCGAACACCGGGGAGCTGTTTTTT. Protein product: CASSLVRGSNTGELFF.

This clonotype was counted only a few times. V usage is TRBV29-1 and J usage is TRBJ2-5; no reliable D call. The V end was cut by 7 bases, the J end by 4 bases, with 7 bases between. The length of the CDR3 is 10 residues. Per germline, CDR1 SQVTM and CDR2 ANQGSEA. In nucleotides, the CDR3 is TGCAGCGGCATTATAGAGACCCAGTACTTC. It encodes CSGIIETQYF.

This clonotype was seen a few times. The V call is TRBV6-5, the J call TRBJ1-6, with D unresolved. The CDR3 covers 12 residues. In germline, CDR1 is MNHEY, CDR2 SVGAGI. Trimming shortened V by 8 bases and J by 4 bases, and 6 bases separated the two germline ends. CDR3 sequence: CASSQYNSPLHF. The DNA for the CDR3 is TGTGCCAGCTCCCAGTATAATTCACCCCTCCACTTT.

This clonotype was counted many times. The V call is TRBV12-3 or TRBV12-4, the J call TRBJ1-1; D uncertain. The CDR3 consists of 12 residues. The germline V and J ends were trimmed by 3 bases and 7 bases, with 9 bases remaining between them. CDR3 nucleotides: TGTGCCAGCAGTTTGACGGGGATTGAAGCTTTCTTT. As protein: CASSLTGIEAFF.

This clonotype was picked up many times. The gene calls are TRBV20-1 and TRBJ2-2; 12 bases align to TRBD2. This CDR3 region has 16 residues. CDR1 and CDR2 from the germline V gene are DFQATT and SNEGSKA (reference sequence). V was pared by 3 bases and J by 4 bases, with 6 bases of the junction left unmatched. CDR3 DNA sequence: TGCAGTGCTAGGACTAGCGGGGGTATTTTCACCGGGGAGCTGTTTTTT. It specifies CSARTSGGIFTGELFF.

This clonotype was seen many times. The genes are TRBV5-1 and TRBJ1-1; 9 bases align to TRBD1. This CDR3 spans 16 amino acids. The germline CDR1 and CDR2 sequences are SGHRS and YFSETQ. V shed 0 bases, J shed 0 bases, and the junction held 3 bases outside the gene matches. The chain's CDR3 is CASSLVQGAMNTEAFF. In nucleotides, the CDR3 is TGCGCCAGCAGCTTGGTACAGGGGGCCATGAACACTGAAGCTTTCTTT.

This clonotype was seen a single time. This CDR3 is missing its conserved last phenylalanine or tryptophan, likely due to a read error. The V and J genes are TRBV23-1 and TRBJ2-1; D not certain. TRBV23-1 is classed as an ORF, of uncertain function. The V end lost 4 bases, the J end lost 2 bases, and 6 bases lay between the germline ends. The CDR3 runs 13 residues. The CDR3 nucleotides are TGCGCCAGCAGTCTTCCTACCTACAATGAGCAGTTCTAC. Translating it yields CASSLPTYNEQFY.

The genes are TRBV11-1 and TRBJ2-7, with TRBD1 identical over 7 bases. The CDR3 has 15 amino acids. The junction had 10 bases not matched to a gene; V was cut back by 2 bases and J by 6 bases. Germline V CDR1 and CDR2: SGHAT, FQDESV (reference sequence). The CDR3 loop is CASSLLRGGEGEQYF. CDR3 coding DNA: TGTGCCAGCAGCTTATTGCGAGGGGGCGAGGGCGAGCAGTACTTC.

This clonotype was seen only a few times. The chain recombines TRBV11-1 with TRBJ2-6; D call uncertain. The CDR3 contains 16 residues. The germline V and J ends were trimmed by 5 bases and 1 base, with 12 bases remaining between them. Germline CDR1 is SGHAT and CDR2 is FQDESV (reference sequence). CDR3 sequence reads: CASSDPPRSGANVLTF. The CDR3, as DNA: TGTGCCAGCAGCGACCCCCCTCGATCTGGGGCCAACGTCCTGACTTTC.

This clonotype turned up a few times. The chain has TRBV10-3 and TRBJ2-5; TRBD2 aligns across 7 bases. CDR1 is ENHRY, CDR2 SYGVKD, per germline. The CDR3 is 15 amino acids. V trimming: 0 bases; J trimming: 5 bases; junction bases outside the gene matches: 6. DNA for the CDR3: TGTGCCATCAGTGAGTCATCAAAGGGAGGGGAGACCCAGTACTTC. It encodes CAISESSKGGETQYF.

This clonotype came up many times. The CDR3 sequence is CASVRETQNSPLHF. The CDR3, as DNA: TGTGCCAGCGTGAGGGAGACCCAAAATTCACCCCTCCACTTT. This chain links TRBV6-1 with TRBJ1-6; D is unresolved. Trimming stripped 8 bases from V and 7 bases from J, with 15 bases between. There are 14 residues in the CDR3. The germline V gene encodes CDR1 MNHNS and CDR2 SASEGT.

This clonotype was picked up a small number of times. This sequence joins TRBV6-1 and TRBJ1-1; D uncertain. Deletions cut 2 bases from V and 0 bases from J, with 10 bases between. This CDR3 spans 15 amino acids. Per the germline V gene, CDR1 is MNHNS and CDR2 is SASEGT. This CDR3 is CASSELNGMNTEAFF. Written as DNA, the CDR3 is TGTGCCAGCAGTGAACTGAACGGGATGAACACTGAAGCTTTCTTT.

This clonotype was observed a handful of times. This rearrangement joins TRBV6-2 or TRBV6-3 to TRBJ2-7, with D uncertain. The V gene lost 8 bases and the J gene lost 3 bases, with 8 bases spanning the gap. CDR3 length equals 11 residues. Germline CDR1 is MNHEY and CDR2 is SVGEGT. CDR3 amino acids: CASGQSYEQYF. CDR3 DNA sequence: TGTGCCAGCGGTCAGAGCTACGAGCAGTACTTC.

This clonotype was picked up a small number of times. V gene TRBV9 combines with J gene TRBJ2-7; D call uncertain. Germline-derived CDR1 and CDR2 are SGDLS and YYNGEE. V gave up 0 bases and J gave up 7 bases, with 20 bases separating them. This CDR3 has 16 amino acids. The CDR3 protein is CASSVEGTASMGEQYF. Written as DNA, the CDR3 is TGTGCCAGCAGCGTAGAAGGAACAGCCTCAATGGGGGAGCAGTACTTC.

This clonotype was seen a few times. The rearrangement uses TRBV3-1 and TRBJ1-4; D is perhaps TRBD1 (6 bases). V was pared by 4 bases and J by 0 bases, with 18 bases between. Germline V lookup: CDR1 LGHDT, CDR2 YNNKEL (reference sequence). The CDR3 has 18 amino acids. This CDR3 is CASSPGWRGSATNEKLFF. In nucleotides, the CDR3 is TGTGCCAGCAGCCCCGGGTGGAGGGGGTCTGCAACTAATGAAAAACTGTTTTTT. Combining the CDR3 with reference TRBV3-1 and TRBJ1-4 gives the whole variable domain DTAVSQTPKYLVTQMGNDKSIKCEQNLGHDTMYWYKQDSKKFLKIMFSYNNKELIINETVPNRFSPKSPDKAHLNLHINSLELGDSAVYFCASSPGWRGSATNEKLFFGSGTQLSVL.

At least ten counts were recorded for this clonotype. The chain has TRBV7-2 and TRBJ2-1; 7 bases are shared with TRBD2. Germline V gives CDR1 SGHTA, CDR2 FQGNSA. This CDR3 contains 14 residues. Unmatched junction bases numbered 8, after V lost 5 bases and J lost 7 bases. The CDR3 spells CASSPAAGRNEQFF. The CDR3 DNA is TGTGCCAGCAGCCCGGCAGCGGGAAGGAATGAGCAGTTCTTC.

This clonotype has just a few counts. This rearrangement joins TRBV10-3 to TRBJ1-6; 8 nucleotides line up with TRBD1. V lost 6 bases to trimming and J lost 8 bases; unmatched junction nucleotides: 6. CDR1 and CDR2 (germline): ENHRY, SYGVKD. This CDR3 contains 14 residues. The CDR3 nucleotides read TGTGCCATCAGAGGACAGGGCGCTTATTCACCCCTCCACTTT. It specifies CAIRGQGAYSPLHF.

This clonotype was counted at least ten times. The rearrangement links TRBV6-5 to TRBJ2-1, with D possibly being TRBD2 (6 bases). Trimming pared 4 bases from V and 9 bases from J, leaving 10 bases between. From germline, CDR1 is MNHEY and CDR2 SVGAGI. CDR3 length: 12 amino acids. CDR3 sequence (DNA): TGTGCCAGCAGTTCCGGGGGTACTGAGCAGTTCTTC. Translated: CASSSGGTEQFF.

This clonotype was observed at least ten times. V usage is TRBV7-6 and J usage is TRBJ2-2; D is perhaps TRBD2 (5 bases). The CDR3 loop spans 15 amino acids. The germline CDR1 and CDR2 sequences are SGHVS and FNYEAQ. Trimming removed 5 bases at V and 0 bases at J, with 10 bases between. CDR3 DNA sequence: TGTGCCAGCAGCCCGAGGGTAACGAACACCGGGGAGCTGTTTTTT. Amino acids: CASSPRVTNTGELFF.

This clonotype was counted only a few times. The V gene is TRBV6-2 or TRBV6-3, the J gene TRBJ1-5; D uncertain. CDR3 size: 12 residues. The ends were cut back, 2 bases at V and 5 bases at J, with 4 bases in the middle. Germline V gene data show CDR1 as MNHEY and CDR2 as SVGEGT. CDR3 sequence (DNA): TGTGCCAGCAGTTACAGAGATCAGCCCCAGCATTTT. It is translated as CASSYRDQPQHF.

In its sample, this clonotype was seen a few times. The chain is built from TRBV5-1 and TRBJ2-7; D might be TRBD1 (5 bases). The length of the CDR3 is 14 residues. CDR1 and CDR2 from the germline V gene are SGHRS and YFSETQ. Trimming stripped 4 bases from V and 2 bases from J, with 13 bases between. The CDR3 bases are TGCGCCAGCAGCCCCTTGGACAAAACCTACGAGCAGTACTTC. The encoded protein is CASSPLDKTYEQYF. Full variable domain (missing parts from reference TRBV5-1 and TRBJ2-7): KAGVTQTPRYLIKTRGQQVTLSCSPISGHRSVSWYQQTPGQGLQFLFEYFSETQRNKGNFPGRFSGRQFSNSRSEMNVSTLELGDSALYLCASSPLDKTYEQYFGPGTRLTVT.